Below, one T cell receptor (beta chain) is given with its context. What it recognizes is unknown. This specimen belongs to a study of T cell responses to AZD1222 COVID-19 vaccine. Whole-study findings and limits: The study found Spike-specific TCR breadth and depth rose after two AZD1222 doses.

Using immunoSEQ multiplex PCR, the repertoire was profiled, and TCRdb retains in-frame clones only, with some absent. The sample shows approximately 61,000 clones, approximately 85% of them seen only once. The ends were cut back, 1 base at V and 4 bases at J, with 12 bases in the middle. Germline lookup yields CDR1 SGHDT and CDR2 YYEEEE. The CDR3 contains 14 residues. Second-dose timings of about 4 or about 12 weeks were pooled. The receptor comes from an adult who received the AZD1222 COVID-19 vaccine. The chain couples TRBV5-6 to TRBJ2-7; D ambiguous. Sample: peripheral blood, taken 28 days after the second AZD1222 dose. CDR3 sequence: CASSLRWLSYEQYF. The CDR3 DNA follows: TGTGCCAGCAGCTTGAGGTGGCTGTCGTACGAGCAGTACTTC.